Following are 24 T cell receptor beta chains from one sample sequenced in a study of beta chain features in type 1 diabetes. No antigen has been identified for these receptors. Expressed TCRB transcripts were sequenced after all isolated RNA was converted to cDNA. Sequenced by immunoSEQ multiplex PCR; TCRdb stores in-frame clones only, minus some. The sample holds 300,000 to 350,000 clones, approximately 9.9% seen once. Study-level results: Moderate but significant shortening of TCRB CDR3s was recorded in all four CD4+ subsets from Type 1 diabetes patients.

Specimen: central memory CD4+ T cells from blood. These receptors were collected from a man aged 30 to 45 with type 1 diabetes.

This clone has a handful of counts. This chain links TRBV30 with TRBJ2-5; D uncertain. Germline lookup yields CDR1 GTSNPN and CDR2 SVGIG (reference sequence). This CDR3 is 13 amino acids long. V was pared by 2 bases and J by 4 bases, with 11 bases between. The CDR3 sequence is CAWSRMVPETQYF. The CDR3 coding sequence is TGTGCCTGGAGTCGAATGGTTCCAGAGACCCAGTACTTC.

V is TRBV28 and J is TRBJ2-1; D is possibly TRBD2 (5 bases). Germline V gene sequence: CDR1 MDHEN, CDR2 SYDVKM. V was clipped by 4 bases and J by 4 bases, with 8 bases between them. The CDR3 loop spans 13 amino acids. The CDR3 region has the DNA TGTGCCAGCAGTTCCGGGATGTACAATGAGCAGTTCTTC. Its translation: CASSSGMYNEQFF.

This clone was observed a few times. The V call is TRBV2, the J call TRBJ2-3; 8 nucleotides line up with TRBD1. The germline CDR1 and CDR2 sequences are SNHLY and FYNNEI. The CDR3 runs to 15 residues. Trimming removed 4 bases from V and 3 bases from J; junction bases left unmatched: 6. The chain's CDR3 is CASSAGGGLTDTQYF. CDR3 DNA sequence: TGTGCCAGCAGTGCAGGGGGCGGGTTGACAGATACGCAGTATTTT.

This clone was observed a few times. This rearrangement joins TRBV29-1 to TRBJ2-7; D might be TRBD2 (6 bases). V lost 1 base to trimming and J lost 7 bases, with 17 bases between them. The CDR3 has 14 residues. CDR1 is SQVTM, CDR2 ANQGSEA, per germline. The chain's CDR3 is CSVEAGSAVGEQYF. The DNA for the CDR3 is TGCAGCGTTGAAGCCGGGAGTGCAGTGGGGGAGCAGTACTTC.

This sequence joins TRBV11-2 and TRBJ2-3; no reliable D call. Germline assignment: CDR1 SGHAT and CDR2 FQNNGV. V lost 4 bases, J lost 3 bases, and 11 bases lay in between. CDR3 length: 14 amino acids. CDR3 DNA sequence: TGTGCCAGCAGCTCCCTTTTGAATACAGATACGCAGTATTTT. Translating gives CASSSLLNTDTQYF.

The J gene is TRBJ2-7, the V gene TRBV6-1; D may match TRBD1 or TRBD2 (6 bases each). The germline CDR1 and CDR2 sequences are MNHNS and SASEGT. V shed 7 bases and J shed 5 bases, with 15 bases lying between them. There are 13 residues in the CDR3. The CDR3 protein is CASKWGARDEQYF. The CDR3 bases are TGTGCCAGCAAGTGGGGGGCGCGGGACGAGCAGTACTTC.

This clone was picked up a small number of times. This chain connects TRBV11-3 to TRBJ2-1; D is perhaps TRBD1 or TRBD2 (5 bases each). The CDR3 contains 13 residues. Trimming removed 0 bases at V and 7 bases at J, with 7 bases between. Germline V gives CDR1 SGHNT, CDR2 YENEEA. DNA for the CDR3: TGTGCCAGCAGCTTAGATTGGGGGAATGAGCAGTTCTTC. This codes for CASSLDWGNEQFF. The entire variable domain, with the rest obtained from reference TRBV11-3 and TRBJ2-1, is as follows: EAGVVQSPRYKIIEKKQPVAFWCNPISGHNTLYWYLQNLGQGPELLIRYENEEAVDDSQLPKDRFSAERLKGVDSTLKIQPAELGDSAVYLCASSLDWGNEQFFGPGTRLTVL.

A few counts support this clone. The sample holds other DNA sequences that translate to the same CDR3. The chain has TRBV2 and TRBJ1-1, with TRBD1 as a possible D gene (6 bases). There are 13 residues in the CDR3. V was cut by 6 bases and J by 1 base, with 9 bases left in between. Germline V CDR1 and CDR2: SNHLY, FYNNEI. The CDR3 nucleotides are TGTGCCAGCAGAAGGGACACGAACACTGAAGCTTTCTTT. It codes for CASRRDTNTEAFF. Based on the CDR3 plus reference TRBV2 and TRBJ1-1, the full variable domain is EPEVTQTPSHQVTQMGQEVILRCVPISNHLYFYWYRQILGQKVEFLVSFYNNEISEKSEIFDDQFSVERPDGSNFTLKIRSTKLEDSAMYFCASRRDTNTEAFFGQGTRLTVV.

This clone has a handful of counts. This rearrangement joins TRBV27 to TRBJ1-2; 9 bases match TRBD1. Germline values: CDR1 MNHEY, CDR2 SMNVEV (reference sequence). The CDR3 length is 14 residues. With 4 bases clipped from V and 4 bases from J, the junction kept 4 bases outside the gene matches. In nucleotides, the CDR3 is TGTGCCAGCAGTTCGGGACAGGGCGTCTATGGCTACACCTTC. Its translation is CASSSGQGVYGYTF.

This clone was seen a few times. The chain uses TRBV5-1 and TRBJ2-3; no reliable D call. The germline V gene has CDR1 SGHRS and CDR2 YFSETQ. The CDR3 extends over 17 amino acids. Trimming left V 0 bases short and J 0 bases short, with 14 bases between. The CDR3 sequence: CASSLVPIADSTDTQYF. CDR3 coding DNA: TGCGCCAGCAGCTTGGTACCAATTGCCGATAGCACAGATACGCAGTATTTT.

This clone has a handful of counts. This chain uses TRBV9 with TRBJ1-1; D not certain. This CDR3 comprises 14 residues. With 3 bases removed from V and 4 bases from J, the gap between germline ends came to 13 bases. Germline assignment: CDR1 SGDLS and CDR2 YYNGEE. The CDR3 loop is CASSEPPGATEAFF. CDR3 nucleotides: TGTGCCAGCAGCGAGCCTCCGGGAGCCACTGAAGCTTTCTTT.

This chain links TRBV30 with TRBJ2-2, with D possibly matching TRBD1 (8 bases). V lost 3 bases, J lost 1 base, and 12 bases lay in between. CDR3 length equals 15 residues. CDR1 is GTSNPN and CDR2 is SVGIG in the germline V gene (reference sequence). The CDR3 reads CAWRGGTGNTGELFF. The CDR3 DNA reads as TGTGCCTGGAGGGGAGGGACAGGGAACACCGGGGAGCTGTTTTTT.

This clone was seen ten or more times. The chain employs TRBV19 and TRBJ2-1; perhaps TRBD1 as D (6 bases). V was shortened by 9 bases and J by 4 bases, with 19 bases between the two germline ends. Germline CDR1 and CDR2: LNHDA and SQIVND (reference sequence). CDR3 size: 15 residues. The CDR3 here is CASKGPRQVYNEQFF. The CDR3 DNA follows: TGTGCCAGCAAAGGTCCGAGACAGGTATACAATGAGCAGTTCTTC.

The chain employs TRBV29-1 and TRBJ1-4, with 8 bases matching TRBD1. The CDR3 covers 14 residues. J lost 0 bases, V lost 6 bases, and 3 bases had no gene match. Looked up from germline, CDR1 is SQVTM and CDR2 is ANQGSEA. The CDR3 coding sequence is TGCAGCGTCACAGGGGGGACAACTAATGAAAAACTGTTTTTT. It yields the protein CSVTGGTTNEKLFF.

Only a few counts were recorded for this clone. DNA for the CDR3: TGTGCCAGCAGTTCCCCAGGGGCCGGGGGTAGCACTGAAGCTTTCTTT. Protein product: CASSSPGAGGSTEAFF. The chain carries TRBV28 and TRBJ1-1, with D maybe TRBD1 (6 bases). This CDR3 spans 16 amino acids. The V and J ends lost 4 bases and 4 bases respectively, with 19 bases between them. Germline lookup yields CDR1 MDHEN and CDR2 SYDVKM.

This clone turned up a few times. The chain is built from TRBV7-9 and TRBJ2-7; 8 nucleotides match TRBD1. Germline assignment: CDR1 SEHNR and CDR2 FQNEAQ (reference sequence). V was pared by 1 base and J by 2 bases, with 4 bases of the junction left unmatched. This CDR3 is 15 amino acids long. CDR3 sequence reads: CASSLEAGGTYEQYF. The CDR3 DNA reads as TGTGCCAGCAGCTTAGAGGCAGGGGGCACCTACGAGCAGTACTTC.

The J gene is TRBJ2-7, the V gene TRBV28; no clear D gene. Germline CDR1 reads MDHEN; CDR2 reads SYDVKM. The CDR3 spans 12 residues. V lost 6 bases and J lost 3, with 9 bases in between. The chain's CDR3 is CASRRDGYEQYF. The DNA for the CDR3 is TGTGCCAGCAGGCGCGACGGCTACGAGCAGTACTTC.

This clone appeared a few times. V usage is TRBV2 and J usage is TRBJ2-3; D call uncertain. CDR3 length: 14 residues. CDR1 and CDR2 (germline): SNHLY, FYNNEI. V was trimmed by 0 bases and J by 6 bases, leaving 10 bases between them. CDR3 loop: CASSEALLMDTQYF. The CDR3 DNA follows: TGTGCCAGCAGTGAAGCACTGCTCATGGATACGCAGTATTTT.

The chain recombines TRBV27 with TRBJ2-3; tentative D call: TRBD2 (7 bases). The CDR3 is made up of 14 amino acids. V gave up 5 bases and J gave up 4 bases, with 13 bases separating them. Germline assignment: CDR1 MNHEY and CDR2 SMNVEV (reference sequence). The CDR3 coding sequence is TGTGCCAGCAGTCGGGGGGCCGTAGCAGATACGCAGTATTTT. Encoded protein: CASSRGAVADTQYF.

The sample holds a few counts of this clone. This chain joins TRBV5-1 and TRBJ2-2; tentatively, D is TRBD2 (6 bases). Trimming pared 4 bases from V and 4 bases from J, leaving 14 bases between. CDR3 length: 15 residues. Germline loops: CDR1 SGHRS, CDR2 YFSETQ. CDR3 residues: CASSLALGGTGELFF. CDR3 bases: TGCGCCAGCAGCCTAGCCCTCGGGGGCACCGGGGAGCTGTTTTTT.

This clone was counted between two and nine times. V is TRBV6-5 and J is TRBJ1-2; perhaps TRBD1 as D (5 bases). Germline V gene data show CDR1 as MNHEY and CDR2 as SVGAGI. The CDR3 contains 13 residues. The ends were cut back, 2 bases at V and 4 bases at J, with 8 bases in the middle. CDR3: CASSYEGSYGYTF. CDR3 DNA: TGTGCCAGCAGTTACGAGGGGTCCTATGGCTACACCTTC.

V and J are TRBV7-8 and TRBJ2-5, with D unresolved. The CDR3 length is 11 residues. The germline V gene encodes CDR1 SGHVS and CDR2 FQNEAQ. The V end was cut by 3 bases, the J end by 6 bases, with 5 bases between. The CDR3: CASSFGKTQYF. Written as DNA, the CDR3 is TGTGCCAGCAGCTTTGGAAAGACCCAGTACTTC.

In its sample, this clone was seen a few times. The genes are TRBV20-1 and TRBJ2-5; D not certain. The CDR3 has 11 amino acids. Germline CDR1 reads DFQATT; CDR2 reads SNEGSKA (reference sequence). Trimming cost V 4 bases and J 5 bases, with 8 bases left between them. This CDR3 is CSANPMETQYF. CDR3 coding DNA: TGCAGTGCTAATCCTATGGAGACCCAGTACTTC.

The V gene is TRBV18, the J gene TRBJ1-4, with D unclear. CDR1 and CDR2 from the germline V gene are KGHSH and LQKENI. The CDR3 loop spans 15 amino acids. V was trimmed by 0 bases and J by 4 bases, leaving 9 bases between them. CDR3: CASSPPGSINEKLFF. The DNA of the CDR3 is TGTGCCAGCTCACCACCGGGGTCCATTAATGAAAAACTGTTTTTT.